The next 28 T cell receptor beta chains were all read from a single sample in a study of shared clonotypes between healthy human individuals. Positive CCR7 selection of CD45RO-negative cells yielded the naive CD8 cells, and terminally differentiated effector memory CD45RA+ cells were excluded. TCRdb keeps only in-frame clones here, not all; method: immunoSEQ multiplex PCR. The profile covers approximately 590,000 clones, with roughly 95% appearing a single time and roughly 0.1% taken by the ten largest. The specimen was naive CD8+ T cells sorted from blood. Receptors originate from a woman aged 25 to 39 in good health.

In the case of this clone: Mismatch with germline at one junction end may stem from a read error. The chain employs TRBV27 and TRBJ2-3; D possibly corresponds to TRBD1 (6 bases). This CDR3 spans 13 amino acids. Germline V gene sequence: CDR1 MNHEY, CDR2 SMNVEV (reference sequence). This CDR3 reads CASSLSGVDTQYF. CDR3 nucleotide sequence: TGTGCCAGCAGTCTATCAGGGGTGGATACGCAGTATTTT.

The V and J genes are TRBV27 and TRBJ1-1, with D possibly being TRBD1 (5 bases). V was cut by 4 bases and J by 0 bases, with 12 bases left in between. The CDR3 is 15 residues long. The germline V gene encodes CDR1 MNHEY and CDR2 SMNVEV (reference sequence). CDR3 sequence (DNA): TGTGCCAGCAGTTCCTACGGGGGTCTGAACACTGAAGCTTTCTTT. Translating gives CASSSYGGLNTEAFF.

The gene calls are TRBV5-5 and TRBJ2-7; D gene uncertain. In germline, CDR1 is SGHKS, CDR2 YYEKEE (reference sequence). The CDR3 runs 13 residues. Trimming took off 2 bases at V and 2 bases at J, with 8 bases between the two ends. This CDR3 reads CASSFGTTYEQYF. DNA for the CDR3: TGTGCCAGCAGCTTTGGTACAACCTACGAGCAGTACTTC. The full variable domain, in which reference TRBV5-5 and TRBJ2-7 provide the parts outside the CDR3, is DAGVTQSPTHLIKTRGQQVTLRCSPISGHKSVSWYQQVLGQGPQFIFQYYEKEERGRGNFPDRFSARQFPNYSSELNVNALLLGDSALYLCASSFGTTYEQYFGPGTRLTVT.

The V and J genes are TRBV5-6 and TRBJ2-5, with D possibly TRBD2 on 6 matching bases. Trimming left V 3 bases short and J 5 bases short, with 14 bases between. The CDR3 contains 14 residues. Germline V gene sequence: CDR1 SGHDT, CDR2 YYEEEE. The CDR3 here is CASSSPPGRETQYF. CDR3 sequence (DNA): TGTGCCAGCAGCTCCCCCCCGGGGAGGGAGACCCAGTACTTC.

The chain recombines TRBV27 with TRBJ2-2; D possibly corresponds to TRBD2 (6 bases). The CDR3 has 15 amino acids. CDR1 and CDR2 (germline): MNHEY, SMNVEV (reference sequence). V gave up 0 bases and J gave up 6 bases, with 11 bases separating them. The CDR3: CASSLSGSGSGELFF. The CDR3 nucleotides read TGTGCCAGCAGTTTATCCGGGAGCGGGTCCGGGGAGCTGTTTTTT.

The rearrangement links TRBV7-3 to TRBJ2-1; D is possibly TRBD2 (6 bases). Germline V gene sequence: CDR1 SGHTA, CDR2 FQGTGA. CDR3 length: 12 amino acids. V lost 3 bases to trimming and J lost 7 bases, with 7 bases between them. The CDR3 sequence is CASSLEGNEQFF. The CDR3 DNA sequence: TGTGCCAGCAGCTTGGAGGGTAATGAGCAGTTCTTC. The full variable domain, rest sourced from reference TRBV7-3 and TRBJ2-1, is GAGVSQTPSNKVTEKGKYVELRCDPISGHTALYWYRQSLGQGPEFLIYFQGTGAADDSGLPNDRFFAVRPEGSVSTLKIQRTERGDSAVYLCASSLEGNEQFFGPGTRLTVL.

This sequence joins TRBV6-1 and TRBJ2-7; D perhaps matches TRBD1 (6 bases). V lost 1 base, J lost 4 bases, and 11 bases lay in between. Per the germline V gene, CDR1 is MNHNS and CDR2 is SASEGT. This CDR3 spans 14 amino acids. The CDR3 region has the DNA TGTGCCAGCAGTGAAGGCCAGGGGTTTTACGAGCAGTACTTC. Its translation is CASSEGQGFYEQYF.

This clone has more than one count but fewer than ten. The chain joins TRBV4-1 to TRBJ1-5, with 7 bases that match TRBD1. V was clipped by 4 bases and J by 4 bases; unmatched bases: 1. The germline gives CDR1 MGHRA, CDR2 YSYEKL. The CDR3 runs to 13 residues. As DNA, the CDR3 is TGCGCCAGCAGCCTACAGGGGAATCAGCCCCAGCATTTT. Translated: CASSLQGNQPQHF.

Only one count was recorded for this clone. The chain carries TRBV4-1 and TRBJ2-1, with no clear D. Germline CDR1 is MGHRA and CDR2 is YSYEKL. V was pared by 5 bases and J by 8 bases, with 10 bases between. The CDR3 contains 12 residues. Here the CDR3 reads CASSSPLDEQFF. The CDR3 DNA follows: TGCGCCAGCAGCTCACCTTTGGATGAGCAGTTCTTC.

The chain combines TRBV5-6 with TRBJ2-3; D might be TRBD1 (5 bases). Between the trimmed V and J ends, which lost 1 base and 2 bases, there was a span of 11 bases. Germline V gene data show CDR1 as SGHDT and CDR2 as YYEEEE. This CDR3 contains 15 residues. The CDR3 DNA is TGTGCCAGCAGCTTGTTGACAGAAATCACAGATACGCAGTATTTT. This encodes CASSLLTEITDTQYF.

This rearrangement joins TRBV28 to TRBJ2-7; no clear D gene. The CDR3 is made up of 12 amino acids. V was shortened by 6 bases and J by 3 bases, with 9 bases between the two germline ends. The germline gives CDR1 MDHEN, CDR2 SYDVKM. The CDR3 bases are TGTGCCAGCAGGTCTCCGGGCTACGAGCAGTACTTC. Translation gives CASRSPGYEQYF.

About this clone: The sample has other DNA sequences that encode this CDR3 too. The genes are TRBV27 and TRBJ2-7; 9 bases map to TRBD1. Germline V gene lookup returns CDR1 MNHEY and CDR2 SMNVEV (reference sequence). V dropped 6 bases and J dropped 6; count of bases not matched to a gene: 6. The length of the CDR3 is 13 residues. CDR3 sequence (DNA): TGTGCCAGCAGCCCCGGGACAGGGTTCGAGCAGTACTTC. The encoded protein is CASSPGTGFEQYF.

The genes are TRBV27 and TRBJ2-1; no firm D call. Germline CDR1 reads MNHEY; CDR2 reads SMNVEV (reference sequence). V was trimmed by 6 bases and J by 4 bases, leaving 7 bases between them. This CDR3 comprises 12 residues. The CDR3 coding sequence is TGTGCCAGCAGACTGGGTTACAATGAGCAGTTCTTC. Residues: CASRLGYNEQFF.

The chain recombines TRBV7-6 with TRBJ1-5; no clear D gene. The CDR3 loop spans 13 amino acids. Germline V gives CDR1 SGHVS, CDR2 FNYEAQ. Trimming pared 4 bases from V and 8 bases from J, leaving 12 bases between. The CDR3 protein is CASSSTISEPQHF. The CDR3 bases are TGTGCCAGCAGCTCTACCATCAGCGAGCCCCAGCATTTT. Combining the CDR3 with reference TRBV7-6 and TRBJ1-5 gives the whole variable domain GAGVSQSPRYKVTKRGQDVALRCDPISGHVSLYWYRQALGQGPEFLTYFNYEAQQDKSGLPNDRFSAERPEGSISTLTIQRTEQRDSAMYRCASSSTISEPQHFGDGTRLSIL.

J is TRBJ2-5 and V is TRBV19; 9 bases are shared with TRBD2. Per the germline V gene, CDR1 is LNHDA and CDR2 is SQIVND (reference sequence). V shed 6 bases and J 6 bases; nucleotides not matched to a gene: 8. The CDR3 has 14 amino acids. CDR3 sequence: CASSVIAGEKTQYF. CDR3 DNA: TGTGCCAGTAGCGTCATAGCGGGAGAAAAGACCCAGTACTTC. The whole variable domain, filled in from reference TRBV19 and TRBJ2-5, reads DGGITQSPKYLFRKEGQNVTLSCEQNLNHDAMYWYRQDPGQGLRLIYYSQIVNDFQKGDIAEGYSVSREKKESFPLTVTSAQKNPTAFYLCASSVIAGEKTQYFGPGTRLLVL.

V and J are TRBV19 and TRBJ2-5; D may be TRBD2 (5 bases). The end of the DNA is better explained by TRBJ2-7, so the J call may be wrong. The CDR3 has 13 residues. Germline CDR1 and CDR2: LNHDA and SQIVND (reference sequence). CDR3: CASSISDYYEQYF. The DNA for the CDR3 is TGTGCCAGTAGTATTTCCGACTATTACGAGCAGTACTTC.

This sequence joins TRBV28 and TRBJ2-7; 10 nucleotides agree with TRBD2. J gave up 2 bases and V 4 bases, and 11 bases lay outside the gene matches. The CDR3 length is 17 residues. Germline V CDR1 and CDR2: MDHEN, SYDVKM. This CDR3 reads CASSSRYRTSGTYEQYF. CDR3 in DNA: TGTGCCAGCAGTTCTAGATATCGGACTAGCGGCACCTACGAGCAGTACTTC.

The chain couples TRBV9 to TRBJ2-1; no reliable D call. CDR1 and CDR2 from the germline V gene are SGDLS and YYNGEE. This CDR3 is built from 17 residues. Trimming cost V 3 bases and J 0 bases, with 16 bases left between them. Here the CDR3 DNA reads TGTGCCAGCAGCGGGGATTGGGCGCGGCGCTCCTACAATGAGCAGTTCTTC. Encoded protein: CASSGDWARRSYNEQFF.

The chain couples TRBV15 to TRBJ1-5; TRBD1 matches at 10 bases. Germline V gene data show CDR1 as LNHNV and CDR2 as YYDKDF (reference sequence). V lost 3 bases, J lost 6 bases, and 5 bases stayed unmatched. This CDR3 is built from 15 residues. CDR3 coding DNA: TGTGCCACCAGCAGCCGGGACAGGGGAGTTCAGCCCCAGCATTTT. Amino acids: CATSSRDRGVQPQHF.

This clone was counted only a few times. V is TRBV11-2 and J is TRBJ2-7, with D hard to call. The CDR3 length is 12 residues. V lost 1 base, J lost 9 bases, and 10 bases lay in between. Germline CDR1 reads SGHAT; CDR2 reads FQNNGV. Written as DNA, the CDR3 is TGTGCCAGCAGCTTAGGAGAGAGGCCGCAGTACTTC. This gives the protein CASSLGERPQYF.

CDR3 sequence: CASSHFFATDTQYF. Written as DNA, the CDR3 is TGCGCCAGCAGCCATTTTTTTGCGACAGATACGCAGTATTTT. V gene TRBV4-1 combines with J gene TRBJ2-3; D uncertain. The CDR3 has 14 amino acids. Germline V CDR1 and CDR2: MGHRA, YSYEKL. Trimming left V 3 bases short and J 3 bases short, with 10 bases between.

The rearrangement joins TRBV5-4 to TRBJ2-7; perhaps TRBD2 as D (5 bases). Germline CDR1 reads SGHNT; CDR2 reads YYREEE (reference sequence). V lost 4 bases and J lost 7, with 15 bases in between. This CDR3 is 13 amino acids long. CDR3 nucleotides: TGTGCCAGCAGCCCGGCAGAGGGAGAAGAGCAGTACTTC. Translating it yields CASSPAEGEEQYF. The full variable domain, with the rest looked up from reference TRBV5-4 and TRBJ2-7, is ETGVTQSPTHLIKTRGQQVTLRCSSQSGHNTVSWYQQALGQGPQFIFQYYREEENGRGNFPPRFSGLQFPNYSSELNVNALELDDSALYLCASSPAEGEEQYFGPGTRLTVT.

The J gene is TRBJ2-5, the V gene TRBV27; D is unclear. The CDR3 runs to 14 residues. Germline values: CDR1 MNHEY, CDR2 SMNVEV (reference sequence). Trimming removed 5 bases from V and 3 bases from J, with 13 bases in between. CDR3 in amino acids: CASSLPRPEETQYF. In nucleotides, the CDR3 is TGTGCCAGCAGTCTGCCGCGGCCCGAAGAGACCCAGTACTTC.

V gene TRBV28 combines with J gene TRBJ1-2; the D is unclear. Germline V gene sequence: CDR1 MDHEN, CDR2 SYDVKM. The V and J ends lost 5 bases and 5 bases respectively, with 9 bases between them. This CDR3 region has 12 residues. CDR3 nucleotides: TGTGCCAGCAGTCCCCAGGAATATGGCTACACCTTC. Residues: CASSPQEYGYTF.

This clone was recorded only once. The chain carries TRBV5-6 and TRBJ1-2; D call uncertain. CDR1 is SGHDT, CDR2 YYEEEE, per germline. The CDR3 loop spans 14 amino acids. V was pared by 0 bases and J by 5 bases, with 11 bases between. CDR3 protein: CASSLAREEYGYTF. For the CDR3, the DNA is TGTGCCAGCAGCTTGGCTAGGGAGGAGTATGGCTACACCTTC.

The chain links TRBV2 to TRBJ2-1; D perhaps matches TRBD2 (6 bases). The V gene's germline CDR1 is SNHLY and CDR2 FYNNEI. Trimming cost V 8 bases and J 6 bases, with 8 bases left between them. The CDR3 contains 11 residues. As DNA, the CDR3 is TGTGCCAGCCGCGGGACCAATGAGCAGTTCTTC. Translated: CASRGTNEQFF.

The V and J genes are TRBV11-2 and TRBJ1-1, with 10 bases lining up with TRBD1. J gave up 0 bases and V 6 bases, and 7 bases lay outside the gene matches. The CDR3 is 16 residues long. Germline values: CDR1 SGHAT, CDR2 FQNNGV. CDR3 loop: CASRGQGRVMNTEAFF. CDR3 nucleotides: TGTGCCAGCAGGGGACAGGGGCGGGTTATGAACACTGAAGCTTTCTTT. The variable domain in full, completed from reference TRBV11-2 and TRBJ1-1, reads EAGVAQSPRYKIIEKRQSVAFWCNPISGHATLYWYQQILGQGPKLLIQFQNNGVVDDSQLPKDRFSAERLKGVDSTLKIQPAKLEDSAVYLCASRGQGRVMNTEAFFGQGTRLTVV.

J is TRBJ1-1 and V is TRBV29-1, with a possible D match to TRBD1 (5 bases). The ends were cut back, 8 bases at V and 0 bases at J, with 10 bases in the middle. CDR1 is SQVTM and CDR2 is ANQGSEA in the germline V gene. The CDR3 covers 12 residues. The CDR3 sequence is CSPRQMNTEAFF. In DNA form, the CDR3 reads TGCAGCCCCAGACAGATGAACACTGAAGCTTTCTTT.